The 22 T cell receptor beta chains reported below all come from one sample, sequenced in a study of siplizumab effects on memory and regulatory T cells (dated by TCRdb to between 2018 and 2020). Library construction relied on the immunoSEQ multiplex PCR assay. The table comes from immuneACCESS by way of TCRdb, which keeps in-frame sequences with V and J called. Part of the clones is missing from these tables; in studies checked, under half for an unresolved V gene and the rest for unknown reasons. The sample table shows 85,000 to 90,000 clones, and 70% to 90% are seen once. The ten largest clones capture approximately 15% of the sample. Sequenced input: CD4+ T cells sorted from blood. These receptors were obtained from a human donor in good health.

The CDR3, as DNA: TGTGCCAGCTCACCTACCTTAGATGAAAAACTGTTTTTT. Amino acids: CASSPTLDEKLFF. The V gene is TRBV18, the J gene TRBJ1-4; no clear D. The CDR3 runs 13 residues. The germline V gene has CDR1 KGHSH and CDR2 LQKENI. Trimming removed 3 bases at V and 6 bases at J, with 8 bases between.

V is TRBV6-6 and J is TRBJ2-5; D gene ambiguous. Germline V CDR1 and CDR2: MNHNY, SVGAGI (reference sequence). The CDR3 has 13 residues. The V and J ends lost 6 bases and 2 bases respectively, with 10 bases between them. This CDR3 reads CASSTPPQETQYF. The DNA for the CDR3 is TGTGCCAGCAGCACACCCCCTCAAGAGACCCAGTACTTC.

This chain connects TRBV29-1 to TRBJ2-7; 12 bases match TRBD2. The trim removed 3 bases at V and 3 bases at J, leaving 6 bases unmatched. CDR1 and CDR2 from the germline V gene are SQVTM and ANQGSEA. The length of the CDR3 is 15 residues. Here the CDR3 reads CSVDSRGLAGYEQYF. The DNA of the CDR3 is TGCAGCGTTGATAGTCGGGGACTAGCGGGCTACGAGCAGTACTTC.

To note about this clone: The sample contains more than one DNA sequence encoding this CDR3. The chain employs TRBV18 and TRBJ2-5; TRBD2 aligns across 15 bases. This CDR3 region has 15 residues. Per the germline V gene, CDR1 is KGHSH and CDR2 is LQKENI. V gave up 3 bases and J gave up 4 bases; unmatched junction bases: 0. CDR3: CASSPGLAGGETQYF. CDR3 DNA: TGTGCCAGCTCACCGGGACTAGCGGGAGGAGAGACCCAGTACTTC. The complete variable domain, with remaining parts taken from reference TRBV18 and TRBJ2-5, reads NAGVMQNPRHLVRRRGQEARLRCSPMKGHSHVYWYRQLPEEGLKFMVYLQKENIIDESGMPKERFSAEFPKEGPSILRIQQVVRGDSAAYFCASSPGLAGGETQYFGPGTRLLVL.

The chain uses TRBV5-5 and TRBJ2-7; D call uncertain. CDR1 and CDR2 (germline): SGHKS, YYEKEE (reference sequence). The CDR3 is 14 amino acids. Trimming pared 2 bases from V and 0 bases from J, leaving 9 bases between. DNA for the CDR3: TGTGCCAGCAGCTTAACTCTTCTCTCCTACGAGCAGTACTTC. It encodes CASSLTLLSYEQYF.

In its sample, this clone was seen once. V usage is TRBV30 and J usage is TRBJ2-7, with 9 positions matching TRBD2. Germline lookup yields CDR1 GTSNPN and CDR2 SVGIG (reference sequence). This CDR3 is 12 amino acids long. The V gene end was trimmed by 1 base and the J gene end by 5 bases; junction bases not matched to a gene: 0. CDR3 sequence reads: CAWSGGRDEQYF. In DNA form, the CDR3 reads TGTGCCTGGAGTGGCGGGAGGGACGAGCAGTACTTC.

This clone was seen more than once but under ten times. One junction end does not reproduce the germline sequence, and a read error may be involved. The chain recombines TRBV7-2 with TRBJ2-2, with a tentative D call TRBD1 (5 bases). In germline, CDR1 is SGHTA, CDR2 FQGNSA. The CDR3 covers 15 residues. In nucleotides, the CDR3 is TGTGCCAGCAGCTTAGGCAGGGTAAACAACGGGGAGCTGTTTTTT. Encoded protein: CASSLGRVNNGELFF.

The rearrangement joins TRBV7-9 to TRBJ2-7, with 10 bases fitting TRBD1. Germline trimming cut 8 bases from V and 6 bases from J; bases unmatched to any gene: 10. The CDR3 extends over 14 amino acids. Germline values: CDR1 SEHNR, CDR2 FQNEAQ (reference sequence). CDR3 residues: CASRGRDRGGEQYF. DNA of the CDR3: TGTGCCAGCCGGGGGCGGGACAGGGGTGGCGAGCAGTACTTC.

The chain couples TRBV12-5 to TRBJ2-3; D remains unclear. The CDR3 extends over 14 amino acids. CDR1 is LGHNT and CDR2 is FRNRAP in the germline V gene. V gave up 1 base and J gave up 4 bases, with 9 bases separating them. The CDR3 nucleotides are TGTGCTAGTGGTTTGGGGAGCAAGGCAGATACGCAGTATTTT. Amino acid sequence: CASGLGSKADTQYF.

This clone came up once. The chain has TRBV11-2 and TRBJ2-5; D is perhaps TRBD1 or TRBD2 (5 bases each). This CDR3 comprises 15 residues. The germline V gene encodes CDR1 SGHAT and CDR2 FQNNGV. Between the trimmed V and J ends, which lost 4 bases and 2 bases, there was a span of 14 bases. The CDR3 loop reads CASSSGPTVQETQYF. The CDR3, as DNA: TGTGCCAGCAGCTCGGGACCGACCGTACAAGAGACCCAGTACTTC.

The J gene is TRBJ1-1, the V gene TRBV6-1, with D possibly TRBD1 on 5 matching bases. The CDR3 loop spans 15 amino acids. V was trimmed by 0 bases and J by 1 base, leaving 9 bases between them. CDR1 is MNHNS and CDR2 is SASEGT in the germline V gene. CDR3 in amino acids: CASSEAGVRNTEAFF. The DNA of the CDR3 is TGTGCCAGCAGTGAAGCGGGGGTAAGGAACACTGAAGCTTTCTTT.

The gene calls are TRBV28 and TRBJ2-2; D remains ambiguous. Looked up from germline, CDR1 is MDHEN and CDR2 is SYDVKM. Trimming left V 4 bases short and J 0 bases short, with 6 bases between. The CDR3 length is 14 residues. The DNA for the CDR3 is TGTGCCAGCAGTTCTGGTTCGAACACCGGGGAGCTGTTTTTT. It specifies CASSSGSNTGELFF.

This rearrangement joins TRBV18 to TRBJ1-3; unclear D gene. This CDR3 comprises 16 residues. Germline V CDR1 and CDR2: KGHSH, LQKENI. Trimming shortened V by 1 base and J by 0 bases, and 10 bases separated the two germline ends. The CDR3 spells CASSPLTTLSGNTIYF. The CDR3 nucleotides are TGTGCCAGCTCACCACTAACGACGCTCTCTGGAAACACCATATATTTT. Full variable domain (remainder filled in from reference TRBV18 and TRBJ1-3): NAGVMQNPRHLVRRRGQEARLRCSPMKGHSHVYWYRQLPEEGLKFMVYLQKENIIDESGMPKERFSAEFPKEGPSILRIQQVVRGDSAAYFCASSPLTTLSGNTIYFGEGSWLTVV.

V gene TRBV5-1 combines with J gene TRBJ2-7; a weak D match, TRBD2 (5 bases). This CDR3 is 16 amino acids long. The V gene lost 2 bases and the J gene lost 2 bases, with 17 bases spanning the gap. The germline CDR1 and CDR2 sequences are SGHRS and YFSETQ. CDR3: CASSFGLYGVPYEQYF. The CDR3 nucleotides read TGCGCCAGCAGCTTCGGGCTTTACGGGGTACCCTACGAGCAGTACTTC. Based on the CDR3 plus reference TRBV5-1 and TRBJ2-7, the full variable domain is KAGVTQTPRYLIKTRGQQVTLSCSPISGHRSVSWYQQTPGQGLQFLFEYFSETQRNKGNFPGRFSGRQFSNSRSEMNVSTLELGDSALYLCASSFGLYGVPYEQYFGPGTRLTVT.

The chain has TRBV14 and TRBJ2-5; 7 positions match TRBD1. CDR3 length: 12 amino acids. V was clipped by 9 bases and J by 5 bases; unmatched bases: 6. Germline V gene sequence: CDR1 SGHDN, CDR2 FVKESK. CDR3 loop: CASNRGRETQYF. For the CDR3, the DNA is TGTGCCAGTAACAGGGGCCGGGAGACCCAGTACTTC.

The chain links TRBV5-4 to TRBJ2-2; D possibly uses TRBD1 or TRBD2 (5 bases each). The ends were cut back, 0 bases at V and 4 bases at J, with 7 bases in the middle. Germline-derived CDR1 and CDR2 are SGHNT and YYREEE (reference sequence). The CDR3 length is 14 residues. The CDR3 sequence is CASSLAGTTGELFF. DNA of the CDR3: TGTGCCAGCAGCTTGGCGGGGACCACCGGGGAGCTGTTTTTT.

V usage is TRBV4-2 and J usage is TRBJ2-1, with 7 bases identical to TRBD2. Germline CDR1 and CDR2: LGHNA and YNFKEQ. After removal of 0 bases from V and 6 bases from J, the junction contained 14 bases not matched to a gene. This CDR3 is 18 amino acids long. CDR3 residues: CASSQDFPGREPPNEQFF. For the CDR3, the DNA is TGTGCCAGCAGCCAAGATTTCCCCGGGCGGGAGCCCCCCAATGAGCAGTTCTTC.

This chain connects TRBV5-1 to TRBJ1-6; 7 bases map to TRBD1. With V trimmed by 0 bases and J by 10 bases, 7 bases remained unmatched. Per the germline V gene, CDR1 is SGHRS and CDR2 is YFSETQ. The CDR3 length is 15 residues. The CDR3 bases are TGCGCCAGCAGCTTGGGTGCGGGACAGATATCACCCCTCCACTTT. The encoded protein is CASSLGAGQISPLHF.

Only one count was recorded for this clone. The gene calls are TRBV7-9 and TRBJ2-5, with D maybe TRBD2 (6 bases). Per germline, CDR1 SEHNR and CDR2 FQNEAQ (reference sequence). The CDR3 contains 12 residues. Trimming took off 4 bases at V and 4 bases at J, with 7 bases between the two ends. The CDR3 loop reads CASSWGVETQYF. The DNA of the CDR3 is TGTGCCAGCAGCTGGGGGGTAGAGACCCAGTACTTC. Looking up the rest from reference TRBV7-9 and TRBJ2-5 gives the full variable domain: DTGVSQNPRHKITKRGQNVTFRCDPISEHNRLYWYRQTLGQGPEFLTYFQNEAQLEKSRLLSDRFSAERPKGSFSTLEIQRTEQGDSAMYLCASSWGVETQYFGPGTRLLVL.

This chain uses TRBV5-1 with TRBJ2-5; D is perhaps TRBD2 (6 bases). The germline gives CDR1 SGHRS, CDR2 YFSETQ. Trimming left V 6 bases short and J 3 bases short, with 18 bases between. The CDR3 has 15 amino acids. The chain's CDR3 is CASTYGSGPKETQYF. The CDR3 DNA reads as TGCGCCAGCACATACGGGAGTGGCCCAAAAGAGACCCAGTACTTC.

This rearrangement joins TRBV30 to TRBJ2-1; 13 bases match TRBD2. The CDR3 is 20 residues long. The ends lost 0 bases at V and 2 bases at J; junction bases unmatched: 13. Germline lookup yields CDR1 GTSNPN and CDR2 SVGIG (reference sequence). The CDR3 region is CAWSVPDLRTSGGPYNEQFF. CDR3 nucleotides: TGTGCCTGGAGTGTACCGGATCTCAGGACTAGCGGGGGACCCTACAATGAGCAGTTCTTC.

This chain joins TRBV4-1 and TRBJ2-2, with D maybe TRBD1 (5 bases). CDR3 size: 14 residues. Germline lookup yields CDR1 MGHRA and CDR2 YSYEKL. V was trimmed by 6 bases and J by 2 bases, leaving 10 bases between them. This CDR3 is CASRPTGNTGELFF. The CDR3, as DNA: TGCGCCAGCAGACCTACAGGAAACACCGGGGAGCTGTTTTTT.